The text below deals with one T cell receptor (beta chain). These data originate in a study of blood T cell repertoires in COVID-19. Overall study context: Two negative PCRs, clearance, or symptom resolution were required of recovered Cohort 3 donors. Acute-phase and convalescent COVID-19 samples originated in the United States, Italy and Spain.

The CDR3 is made up of 13 amino acids. J lost 10 bases, V lost 0 bases, and 3 bases had no gene match. Germline V gene sequence: CDR1 LGHDT, CDR2 YNNKEL (reference sequence). Using immunoSEQ multiplex PCR, the repertoire was profiled, and TCRdb retains in-frame clones only, with some absent. The data show roughly 200,000 clones, roughly 86% seen once. The sequenced sample consisted of PBMCs or T cells enriched from blood (not recorded which). This sequence joins TRBV3-1 (or the pseudogene TRBV3-2) and TRBJ2-1; TRBD1 aligns across 7 bases. This TCR was sampled from a woman aged 40-49 years in a cohort exposed to, infected with or recovered from COVID-19 (not recorded which). The CDR3 DNA sequence: TGTGCCAGCAGCCAAGATATCAGGGGGGAGCAGTTCTTC. It translates to CASSQDIRGEQFF.